The sample holds many counts of the clone carrying this T cell receptor (gamma chain). A far larger clone is a single base away, which makes a read error likely. Other DNA sequences in this sample translate to the same CDR3. This entry is derived from a study of γδ T cells in repeated Plasmodium falciparum infection. About the study: The natural-infection arm compared Malian children under seasonal malaria with matched Australian children.

After removal of 9 bases from V and 1 base from J, the junction contained 15 bases not matched to a gene. Germline CDR1 reads EGSTGY; CDR2 reads YDSYTSSV. The CDR3 runs to 15 residues. Each sorted gammadelta sample had TRG and TRD chains sequenced. TCRdb re-called the multiplex PCR reads via CATT. The data hold around 24,000 gamma-chain clones, with about 3% observed a single time. Gammadelta T cells were flow-sorted from PBMC into Vgamma9/Vdelta2+ and Vdelta2-negative populations for bulk analysis. The chain couples TRGV4 to TRGJ1 or TRGJ2. TCRdb gives no J gene; it was assigned here by matching the DNA to germline. Material for sequencing was gamma-delta T cells from blood. The receptor was isolated from a pool of human donors (malaria-infected and uninfected, not separated). CDR3 sequence (DNA): TGTGCCACCCTCGAAAATTCGCACAATTATTATAAGAAACTCTTT. Translated, it gives CATLENSHNYYKKLF.